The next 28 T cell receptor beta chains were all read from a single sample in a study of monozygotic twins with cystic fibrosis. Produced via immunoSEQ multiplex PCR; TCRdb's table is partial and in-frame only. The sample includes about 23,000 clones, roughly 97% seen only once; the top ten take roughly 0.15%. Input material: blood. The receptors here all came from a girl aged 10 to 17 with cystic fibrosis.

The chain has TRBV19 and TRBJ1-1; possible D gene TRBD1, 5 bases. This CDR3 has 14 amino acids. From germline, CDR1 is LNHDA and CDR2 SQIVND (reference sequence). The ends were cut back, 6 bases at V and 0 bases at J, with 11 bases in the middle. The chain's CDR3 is CASRTGGLNTEAFF. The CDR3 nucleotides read TGTGCCAGTAGGACGGGGGGACTGAACACTGAAGCTTTCTTT.

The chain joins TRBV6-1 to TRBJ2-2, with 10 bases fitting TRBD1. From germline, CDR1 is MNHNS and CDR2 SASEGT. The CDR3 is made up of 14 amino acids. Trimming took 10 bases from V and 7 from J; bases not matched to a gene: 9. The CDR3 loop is CAILRQGAIGELFF. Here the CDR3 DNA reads TGTGCCATTCTGCGACAGGGGGCGATCGGGGAGCTGTTTTTT.

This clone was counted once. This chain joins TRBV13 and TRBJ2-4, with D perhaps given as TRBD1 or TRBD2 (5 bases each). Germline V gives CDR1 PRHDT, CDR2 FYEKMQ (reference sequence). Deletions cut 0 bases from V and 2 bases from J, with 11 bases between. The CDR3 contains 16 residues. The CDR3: CASSLGPPGPKNIQYF. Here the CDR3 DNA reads TGTGCCAGCAGCTTAGGCCCACCGGGGCCCAAAAACATTCAGTACTTC.

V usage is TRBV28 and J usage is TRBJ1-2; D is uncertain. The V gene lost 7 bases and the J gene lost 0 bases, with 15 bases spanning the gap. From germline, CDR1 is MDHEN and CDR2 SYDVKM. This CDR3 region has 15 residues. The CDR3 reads CASNHDRGPNYGYTF. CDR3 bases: TGTGCCAGCAATCACGACCGAGGGCCTAACTATGGCTACACCTTC.

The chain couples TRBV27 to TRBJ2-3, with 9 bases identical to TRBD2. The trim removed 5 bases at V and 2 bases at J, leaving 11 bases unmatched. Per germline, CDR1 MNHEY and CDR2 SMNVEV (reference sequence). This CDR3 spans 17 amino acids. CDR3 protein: CASSPRTSARYTDTQYF. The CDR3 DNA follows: TGTGCCAGCAGTCCTAGGACTAGCGCTCGATACACAGATACGCAGTATTTT.

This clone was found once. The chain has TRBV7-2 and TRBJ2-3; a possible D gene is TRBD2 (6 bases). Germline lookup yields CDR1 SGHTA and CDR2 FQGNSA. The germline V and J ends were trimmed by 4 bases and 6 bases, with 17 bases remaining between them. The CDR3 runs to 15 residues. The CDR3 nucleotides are TGTGCCAGCAGCTACCATAGCGGTAACGCGGATACGCAGTATTTT. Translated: CASSYHSGNADTQYF. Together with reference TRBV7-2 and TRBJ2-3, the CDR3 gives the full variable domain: GAGVSQSPSNKVTEKGKDVELRCDPISGHTALYWYRQSLGQGLEFLIYFQGNSAPDKSGLPSDRFSAERTGGSVSTLTIQRTQQEDSAVYLCASSYHSGNADTQYFGPGTRLTVL.

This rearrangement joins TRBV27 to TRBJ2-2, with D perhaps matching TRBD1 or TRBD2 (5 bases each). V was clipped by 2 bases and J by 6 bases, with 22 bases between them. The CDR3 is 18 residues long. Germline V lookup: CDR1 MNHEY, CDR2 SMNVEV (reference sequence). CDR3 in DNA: TGTGCCAGCAGTTTAAATCGTGGAGGCAGCGCAGGGCCCGGGGAGCTGTTTTTT. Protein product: CASSLNRGGSAGPGELFF.

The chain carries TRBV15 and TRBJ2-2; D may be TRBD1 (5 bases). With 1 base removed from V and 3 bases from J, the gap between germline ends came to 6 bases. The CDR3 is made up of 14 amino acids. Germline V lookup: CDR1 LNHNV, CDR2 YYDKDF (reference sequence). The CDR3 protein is CATSRGQYTGELFF. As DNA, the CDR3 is TGTGCCACCAGCAGAGGACAGTACACCGGGGAGCTGTTTTTT.

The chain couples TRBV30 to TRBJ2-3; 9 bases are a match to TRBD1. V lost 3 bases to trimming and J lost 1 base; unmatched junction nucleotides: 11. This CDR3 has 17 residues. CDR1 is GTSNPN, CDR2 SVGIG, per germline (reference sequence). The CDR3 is CAWRGGFWTGGTDTQYF. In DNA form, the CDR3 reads TGTGCCTGGAGAGGCGGTTTCTGGACAGGGGGCACAGATACGCAGTATTTT. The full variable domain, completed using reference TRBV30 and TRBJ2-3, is SQTIHQWPATLVQPVGSPLSLECTVEGTSNPNLYWYRQAAGRGLQLLFYSVGIGQISSEVPQNLSASRPQDRQFILSSKKLLLSDSGFYLCAWRGGFWTGGTDTQYFGPGTRLTVL.

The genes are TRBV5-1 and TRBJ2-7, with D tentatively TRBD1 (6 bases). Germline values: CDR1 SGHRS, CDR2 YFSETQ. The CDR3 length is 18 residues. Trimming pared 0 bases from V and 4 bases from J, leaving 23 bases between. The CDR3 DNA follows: TGCGCCAGCAGCTTGGAGGAATCCCGACAGGCCAGGGGTTACGAGCAGTACGTC. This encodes CASSLEESRQARGYEQYV.

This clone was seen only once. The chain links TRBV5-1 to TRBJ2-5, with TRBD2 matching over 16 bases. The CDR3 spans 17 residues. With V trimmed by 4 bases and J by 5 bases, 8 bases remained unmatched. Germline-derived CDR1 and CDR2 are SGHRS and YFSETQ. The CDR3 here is CASSLMGLAGGEETQYF. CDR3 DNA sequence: TGCGCCAGCAGCCTGATGGGACTAGCGGGAGGGGAGGAGACCCAGTACTTC.

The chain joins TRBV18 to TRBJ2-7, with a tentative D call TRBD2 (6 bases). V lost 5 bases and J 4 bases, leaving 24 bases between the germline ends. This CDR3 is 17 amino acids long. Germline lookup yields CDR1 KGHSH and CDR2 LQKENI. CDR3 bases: TGTGCCAGCTCATCGGCGACGGGGGAGAGAACAAGGTACGAGCAGTACTTC. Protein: CASSSATGERTRYEQYF.

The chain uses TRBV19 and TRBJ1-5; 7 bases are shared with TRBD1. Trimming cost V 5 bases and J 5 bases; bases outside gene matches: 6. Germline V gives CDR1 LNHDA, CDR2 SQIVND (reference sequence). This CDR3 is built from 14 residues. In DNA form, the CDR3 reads TGTGCCAGTAGTTCCCGACAGGGACATCAGCCCCAGCATTTT. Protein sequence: CASSSRQGHQPQHF. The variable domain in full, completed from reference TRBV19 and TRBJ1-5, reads DGGITQSPKYLFRKEGQNVTLSCEQNLNHDAMYWYRQDPGQGLRLIYYSQIVNDFQKGDIAEGYSVSREKKESFPLTVTSAQKNPTAFYLCASSSRQGHQPQHFGDGTRLSIL.

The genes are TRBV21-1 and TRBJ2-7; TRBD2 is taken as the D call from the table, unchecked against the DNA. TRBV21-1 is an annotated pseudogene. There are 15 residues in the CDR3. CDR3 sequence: CASSKLLAGGIEQYV. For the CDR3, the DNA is TGTGCCAGCAGCAAACTGTTAGCGGGAGGGATCGAGCAGTACGTC.

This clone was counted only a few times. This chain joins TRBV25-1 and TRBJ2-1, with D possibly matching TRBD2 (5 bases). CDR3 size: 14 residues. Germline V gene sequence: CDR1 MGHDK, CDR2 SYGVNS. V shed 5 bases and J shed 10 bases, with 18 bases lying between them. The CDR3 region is CASSQGSEINEQFF. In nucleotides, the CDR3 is TGTGCCAGCAGTCAAGGTAGCGAGATAAACGAGCAGTTCTTC.

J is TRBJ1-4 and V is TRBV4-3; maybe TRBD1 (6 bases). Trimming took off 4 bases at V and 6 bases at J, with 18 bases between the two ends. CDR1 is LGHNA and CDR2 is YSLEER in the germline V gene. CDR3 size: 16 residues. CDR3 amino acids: CASSRGPVGSDEKLFF. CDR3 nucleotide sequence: TGCGCCAGCAGCCGGGGGCCGGTTGGGTCGGATGAAAAACTGTTTTTT.

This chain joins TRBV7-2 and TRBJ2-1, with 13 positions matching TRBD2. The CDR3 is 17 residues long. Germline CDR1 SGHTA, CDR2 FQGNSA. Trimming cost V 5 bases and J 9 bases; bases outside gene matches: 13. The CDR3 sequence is CASSRSGTSGMAGEQFF. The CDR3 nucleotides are TGTGCCAGCAGCCGGTCCGGGACTAGCGGGATGGCGGGTGAGCAGTTCTTC. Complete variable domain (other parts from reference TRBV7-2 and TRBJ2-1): GAGVSQSPSNKVTEKGKDVELRCDPISGHTALYWYRQSLGQGLEFLIYFQGNSAPDKSGLPSDRFSAERTGGSVSTLTIQRTQQEDSAVYLCASSRSGTSGMAGEQFFGPGTRLTVL.

The CDR3 DNA follows: TGTGCCAGTCTTCGGGAGAGGAACACCGGGGAGCTGTTTTTT. This gives the protein CASLRERNTGELFF. The rearrangement links TRBV2 to TRBJ2-2; perhaps TRBD2 as D (6 bases). This CDR3 is 14 amino acids long. Germline V gives CDR1 SNHLY, CDR2 FYNNEI. Trimming took 9 bases from V and 1 from J, leaving 12 bases between them.

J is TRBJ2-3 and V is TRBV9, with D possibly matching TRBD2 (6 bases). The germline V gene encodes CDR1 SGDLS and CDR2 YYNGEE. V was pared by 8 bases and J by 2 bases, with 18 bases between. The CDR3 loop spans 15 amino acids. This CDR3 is CASTLAETITDTQYF. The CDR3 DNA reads TGTGCCAGTACTTTAGCGGAGACGATCACAGATACGCAGTATTTT.

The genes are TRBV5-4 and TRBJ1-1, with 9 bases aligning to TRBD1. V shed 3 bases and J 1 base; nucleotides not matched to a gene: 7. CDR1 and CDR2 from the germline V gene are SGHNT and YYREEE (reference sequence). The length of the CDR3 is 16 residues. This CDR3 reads CASSSEGTGWNTEAFF. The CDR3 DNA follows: TGTGCCAGCAGCTCGGAGGGGACAGGGTGGAACACTGAAGCTTTCTTT.

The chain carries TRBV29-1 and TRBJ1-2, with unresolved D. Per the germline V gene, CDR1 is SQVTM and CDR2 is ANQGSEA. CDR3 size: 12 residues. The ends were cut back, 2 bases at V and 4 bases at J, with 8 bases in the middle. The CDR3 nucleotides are TGCAGCGTTGAACGAGGAACCTATGGCTACACCTTC. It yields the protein CSVERGTYGYTF.

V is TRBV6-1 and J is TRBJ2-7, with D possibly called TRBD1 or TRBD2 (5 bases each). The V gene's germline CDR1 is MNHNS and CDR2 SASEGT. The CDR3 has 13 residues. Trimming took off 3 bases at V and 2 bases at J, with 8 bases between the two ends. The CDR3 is CASSEGDPYEQYV. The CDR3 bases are TGTGCCAGCAGTGAGGGGGACCCCTACGAGCAGTACGTC.

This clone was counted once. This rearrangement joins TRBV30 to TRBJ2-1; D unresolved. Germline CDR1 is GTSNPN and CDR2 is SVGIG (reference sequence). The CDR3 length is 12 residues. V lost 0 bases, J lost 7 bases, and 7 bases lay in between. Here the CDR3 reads CAWSVAGNEQFF. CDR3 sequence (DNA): TGTGCCTGGAGTGTAGCCGGGAATGAGCAGTTCTTC.

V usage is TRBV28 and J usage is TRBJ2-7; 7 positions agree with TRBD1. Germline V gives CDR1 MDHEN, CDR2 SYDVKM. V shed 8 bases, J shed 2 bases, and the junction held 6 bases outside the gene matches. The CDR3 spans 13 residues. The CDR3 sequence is CASVFQGAYEQYF. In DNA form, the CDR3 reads TGTGCCAGCGTCTTCCAGGGGGCCTACGAGCAGTACTTC.

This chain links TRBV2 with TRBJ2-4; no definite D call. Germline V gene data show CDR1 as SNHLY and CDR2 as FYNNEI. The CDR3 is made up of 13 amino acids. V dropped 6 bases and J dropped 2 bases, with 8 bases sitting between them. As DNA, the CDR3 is TGTGCCAGCAGCGCCGGGTCCAAAAACATTCAGTACTTC. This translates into CASSAGSKNIQYF.

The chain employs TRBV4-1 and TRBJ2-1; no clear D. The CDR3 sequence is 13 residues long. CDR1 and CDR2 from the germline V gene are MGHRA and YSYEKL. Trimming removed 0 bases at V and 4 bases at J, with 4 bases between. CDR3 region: CASSQDQYNEQFF. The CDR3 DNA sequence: TGCGCCAGCAGCCAAGATCAGTACAATGAGCAGTTCTTC.

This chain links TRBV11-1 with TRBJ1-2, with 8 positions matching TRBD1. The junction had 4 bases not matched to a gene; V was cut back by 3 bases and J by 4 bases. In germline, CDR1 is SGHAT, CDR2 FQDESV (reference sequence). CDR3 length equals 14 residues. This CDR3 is CASSFRTGSYGYTF. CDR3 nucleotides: TGTGCCAGCAGCTTTCGGACAGGGTCCTATGGCTACACCTTC.

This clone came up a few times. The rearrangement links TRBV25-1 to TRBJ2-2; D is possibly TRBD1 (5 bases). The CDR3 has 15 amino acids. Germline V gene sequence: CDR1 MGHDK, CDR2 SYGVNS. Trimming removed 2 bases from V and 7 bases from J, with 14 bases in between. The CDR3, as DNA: TGTGCCAGCAGTGAAAAAGCCAGGGCCGACGGGGAGCTGTTTTTT. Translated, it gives CASSEKARADGELFF.